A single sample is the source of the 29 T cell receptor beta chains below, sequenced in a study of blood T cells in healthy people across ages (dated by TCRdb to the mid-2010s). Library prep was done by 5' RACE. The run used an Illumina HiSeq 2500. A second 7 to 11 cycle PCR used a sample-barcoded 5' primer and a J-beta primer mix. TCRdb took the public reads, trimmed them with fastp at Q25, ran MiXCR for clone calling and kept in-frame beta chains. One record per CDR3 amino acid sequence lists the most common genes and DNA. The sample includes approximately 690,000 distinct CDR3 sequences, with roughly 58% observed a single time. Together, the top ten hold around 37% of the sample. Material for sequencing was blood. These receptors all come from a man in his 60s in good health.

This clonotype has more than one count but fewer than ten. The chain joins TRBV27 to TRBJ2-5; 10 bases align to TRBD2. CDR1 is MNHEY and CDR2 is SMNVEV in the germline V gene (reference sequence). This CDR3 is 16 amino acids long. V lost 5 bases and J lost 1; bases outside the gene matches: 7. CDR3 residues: CASSQGLARFQETQYF. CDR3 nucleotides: TGTGCCAGCAGTCAGGGACTAGCGCGATTCCAAGAGACCCAGTACTTC.

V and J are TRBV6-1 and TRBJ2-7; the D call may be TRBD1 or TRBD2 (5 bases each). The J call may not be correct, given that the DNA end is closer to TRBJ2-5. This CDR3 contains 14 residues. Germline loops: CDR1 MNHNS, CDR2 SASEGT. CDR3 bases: TGTGCCAGTAGAAGGGACGGTGGGCAAGAGACCCAGTACTTC. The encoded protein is CASRRDGGQETQYF.

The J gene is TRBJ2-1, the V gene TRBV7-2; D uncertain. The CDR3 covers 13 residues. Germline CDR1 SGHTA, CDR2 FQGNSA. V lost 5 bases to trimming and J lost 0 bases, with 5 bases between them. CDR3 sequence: CASSASSYNEQFF. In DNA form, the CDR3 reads TGTGCCAGCAGCGCGAGCTCCTACAATGAGCAGTTCTTC.

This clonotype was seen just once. CDR3 amino acids: CASRSGRGGKANEQFF. The CDR3 DNA sequence: TGTGCCAGCAGATCCGGGCGTGGGGGAAAGGCCAATGAGCAGTTCTTC. The chain couples TRBV25-1 to TRBJ2-1; D is perhaps TRBD1 or TRBD2 (5 bases each). CDR3 size: 16 residues. CDR1 is MGHDK and CDR2 is SYGVNS in the germline V gene. The V end was cut by 6 bases, the J end by 6 bases, with 21 bases between.

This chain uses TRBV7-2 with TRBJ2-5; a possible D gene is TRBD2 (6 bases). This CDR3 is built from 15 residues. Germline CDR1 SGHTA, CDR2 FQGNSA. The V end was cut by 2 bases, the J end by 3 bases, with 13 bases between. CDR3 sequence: CASSLMGTSEETQYF. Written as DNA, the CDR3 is TGTGCCAGCAGCTTAATGGGGACTTCCGAAGAGACCCAGTACTTC.

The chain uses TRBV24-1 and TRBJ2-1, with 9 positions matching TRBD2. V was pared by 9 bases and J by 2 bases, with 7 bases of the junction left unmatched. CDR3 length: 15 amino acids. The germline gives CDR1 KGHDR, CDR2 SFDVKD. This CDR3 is CATGSGGSTYNEQFF. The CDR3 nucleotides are TGTGCCACCGGGAGCGGGGGGAGCACCTACAATGAGCAGTTCTTC.

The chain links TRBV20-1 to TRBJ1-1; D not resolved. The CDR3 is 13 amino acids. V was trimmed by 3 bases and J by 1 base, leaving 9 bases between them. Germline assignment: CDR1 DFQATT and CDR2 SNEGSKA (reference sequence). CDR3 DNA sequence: TGCAGTGCTAGGGACTCCTGGAACACTGAAGCTTTCTTT. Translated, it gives CSARDSWNTEAFF.

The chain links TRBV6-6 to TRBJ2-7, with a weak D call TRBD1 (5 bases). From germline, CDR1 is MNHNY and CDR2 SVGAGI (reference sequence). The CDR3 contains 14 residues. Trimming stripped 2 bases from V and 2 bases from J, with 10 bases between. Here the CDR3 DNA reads TGTGCCAGCAGTTACGCAGGGCTAGCCTACGAGCAGTACTTC. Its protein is CASSYAGLAYEQYF.

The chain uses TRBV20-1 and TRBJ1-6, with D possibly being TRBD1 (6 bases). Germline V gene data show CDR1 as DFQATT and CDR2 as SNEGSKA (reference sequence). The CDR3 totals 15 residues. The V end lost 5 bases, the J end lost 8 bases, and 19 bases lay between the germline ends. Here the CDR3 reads CSAATVAGADSPLHF. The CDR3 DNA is TGCAGTGCTGCCACCGTAGCAGGGGCGGATTCACCCCTCCACTTT.

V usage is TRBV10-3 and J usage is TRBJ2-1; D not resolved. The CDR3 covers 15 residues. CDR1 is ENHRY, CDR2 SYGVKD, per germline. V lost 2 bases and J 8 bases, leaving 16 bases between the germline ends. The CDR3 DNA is TGTGCCATCAGTGAGGCCCGGGCACCGTTCCATGAGCAGTTCTTC. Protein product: CAISEARAPFHEQFF.

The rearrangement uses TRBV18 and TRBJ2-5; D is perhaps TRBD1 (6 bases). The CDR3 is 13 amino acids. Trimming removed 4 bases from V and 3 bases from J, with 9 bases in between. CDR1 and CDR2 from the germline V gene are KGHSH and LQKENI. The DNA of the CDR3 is TGTGCCAGCTCACTACAGGGAGAAGAGACCCAGTACTTC. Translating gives CASSLQGEETQYF.

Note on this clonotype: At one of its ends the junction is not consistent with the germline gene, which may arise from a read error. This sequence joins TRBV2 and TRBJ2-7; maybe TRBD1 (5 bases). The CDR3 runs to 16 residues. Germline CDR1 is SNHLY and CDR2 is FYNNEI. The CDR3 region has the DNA TGTGCCAGCAGTGACCCGGCAGGGTCCTCCTCCTACAAGCAGTACTTC. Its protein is CASSDPAGSSSYKQYF.

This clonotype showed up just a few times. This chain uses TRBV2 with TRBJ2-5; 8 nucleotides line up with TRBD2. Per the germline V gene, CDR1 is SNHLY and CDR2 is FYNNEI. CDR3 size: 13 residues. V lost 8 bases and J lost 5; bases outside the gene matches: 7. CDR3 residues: CASSEWTSETQYF. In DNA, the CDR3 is TGTGCCAGCTCGGAGTGGACTAGCGAGACCCAGTACTTC.

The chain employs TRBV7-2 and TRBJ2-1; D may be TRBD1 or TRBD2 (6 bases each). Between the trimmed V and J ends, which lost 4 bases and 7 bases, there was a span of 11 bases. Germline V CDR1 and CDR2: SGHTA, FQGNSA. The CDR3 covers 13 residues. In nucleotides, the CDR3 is TGTGCCAGCAGCTGGAGGGGGGAGAATGAGCAGTTCTTC. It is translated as CASSWRGENEQFF.

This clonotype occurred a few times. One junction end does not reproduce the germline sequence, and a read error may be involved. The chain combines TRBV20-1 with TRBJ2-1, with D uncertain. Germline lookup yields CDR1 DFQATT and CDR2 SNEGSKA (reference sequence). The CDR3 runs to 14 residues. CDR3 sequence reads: CSATRAPLDNGQFF. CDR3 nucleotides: TGCAGTGCTACCCGCGCGCCCCTCGACAATGGGCAGTTCTTC.

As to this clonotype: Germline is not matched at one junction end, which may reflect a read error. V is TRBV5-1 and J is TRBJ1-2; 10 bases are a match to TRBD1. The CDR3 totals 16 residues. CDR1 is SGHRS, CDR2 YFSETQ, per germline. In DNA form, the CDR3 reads TGCGTCAGCAGCTTGGGCCCGACAGGGGGCAGCTATGGCTACACCTTC. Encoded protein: CVSSLGPTGGSYGYTF.

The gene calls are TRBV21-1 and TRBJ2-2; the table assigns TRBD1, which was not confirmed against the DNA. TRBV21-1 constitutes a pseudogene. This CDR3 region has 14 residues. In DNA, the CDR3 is TGTGCCAGCAGCAAAGGACAGGGGCACGGGGAGCTGTTTTTT. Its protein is CASSKGQGHGELFF.

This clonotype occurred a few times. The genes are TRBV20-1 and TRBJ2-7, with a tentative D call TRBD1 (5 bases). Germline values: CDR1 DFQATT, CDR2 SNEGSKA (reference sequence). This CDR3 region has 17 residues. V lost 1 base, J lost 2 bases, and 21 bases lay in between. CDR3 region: CSARAGEGEWIPYEQYF. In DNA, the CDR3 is TGCAGTGCTAGAGCGGGCGAAGGGGAATGGATTCCCTACGAGCAGTACTTC.

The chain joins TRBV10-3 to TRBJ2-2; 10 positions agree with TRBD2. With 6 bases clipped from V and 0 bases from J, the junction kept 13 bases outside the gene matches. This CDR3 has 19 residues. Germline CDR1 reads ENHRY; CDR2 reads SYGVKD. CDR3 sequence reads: CAISPSGGDPSSNTGELFF. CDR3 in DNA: TGTGCCATCAGCCCCAGCGGGGGGGACCCCTCATCGAACACCGGGGAGCTGTTTTTT.

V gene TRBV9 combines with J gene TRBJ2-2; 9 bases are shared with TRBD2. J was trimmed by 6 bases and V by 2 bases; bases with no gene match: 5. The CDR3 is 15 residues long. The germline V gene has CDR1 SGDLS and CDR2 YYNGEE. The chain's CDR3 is CASSVRVAGAGELFF. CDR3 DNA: TGTGCCAGCAGCGTCCGGGTAGCGGGGGCCGGGGAGCTGTTTTTT. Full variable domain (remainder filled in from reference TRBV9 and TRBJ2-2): DSGVTQTPKHLITATGQRVTLRCSPRSGDLSVYWYQQSLDQGLQFLIQYYNGEERAKGNILERFSAQQFPDLHSELNLSSLELGDSALYFCASSVRVAGAGELFFGEGSRLTVL.

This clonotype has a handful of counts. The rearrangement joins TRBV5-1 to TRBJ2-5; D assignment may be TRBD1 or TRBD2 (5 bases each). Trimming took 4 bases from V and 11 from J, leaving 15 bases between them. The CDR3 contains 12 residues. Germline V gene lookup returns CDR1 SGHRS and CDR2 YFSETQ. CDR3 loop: CASSPGRLGQYF. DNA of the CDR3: TGCGCCAGCAGCCCGGGGCGCCTTGGGCAGTACTTC. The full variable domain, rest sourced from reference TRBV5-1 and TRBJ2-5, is KAGVTQTPRYLIKTRGQQVTLSCSPISGHRSVSWYQQTPGQGLQFLFEYFSETQRNKGNFPGRFSGRQFSNSRSEMNVSTLELGDSALYLCASSPGRLGQYFGPGTRLLVL.

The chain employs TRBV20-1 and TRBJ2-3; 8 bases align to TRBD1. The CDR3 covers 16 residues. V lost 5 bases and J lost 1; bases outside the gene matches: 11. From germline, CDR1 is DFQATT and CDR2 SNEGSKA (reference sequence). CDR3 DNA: TGCAGTGCTCCAATACAGGGGGGTCCTGGCACAGATACGCAGTATTTT. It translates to CSAPIQGGPGTDTQYF.

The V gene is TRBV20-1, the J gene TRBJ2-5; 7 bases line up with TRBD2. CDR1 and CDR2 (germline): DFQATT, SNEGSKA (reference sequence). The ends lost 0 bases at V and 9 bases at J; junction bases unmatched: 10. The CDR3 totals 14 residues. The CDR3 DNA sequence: TGCAGTGCTAGAGATGGGGGGGTAGGGGAGGCCCAGTACTTC. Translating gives CSARDGGVGEAQYF.

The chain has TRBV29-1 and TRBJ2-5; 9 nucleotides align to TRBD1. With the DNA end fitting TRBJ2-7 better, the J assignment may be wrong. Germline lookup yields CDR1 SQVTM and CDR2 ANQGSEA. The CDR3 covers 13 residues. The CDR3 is CSAKDRGTGEQYF. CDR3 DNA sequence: TGCAGCGCCAAGGACAGGGGCACGGGCGAGCAGTACTTC.

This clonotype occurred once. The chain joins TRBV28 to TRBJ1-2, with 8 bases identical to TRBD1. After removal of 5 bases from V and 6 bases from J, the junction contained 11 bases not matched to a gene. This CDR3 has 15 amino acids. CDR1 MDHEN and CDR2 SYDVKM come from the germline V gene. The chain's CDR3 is CASSSQDRDRDGYTF. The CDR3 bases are TGTGCCAGCAGTAGCCAGGACAGGGACCGAGATGGCTACACCTTC.

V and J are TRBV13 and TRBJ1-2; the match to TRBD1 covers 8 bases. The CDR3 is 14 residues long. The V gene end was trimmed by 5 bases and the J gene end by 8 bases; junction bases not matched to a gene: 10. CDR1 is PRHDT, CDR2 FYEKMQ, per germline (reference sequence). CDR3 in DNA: TGTGCCAGCAGCGCTCGGACAGGGCCGGGGGGCTACACCTTC. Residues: CASSARTGPGGYTF.

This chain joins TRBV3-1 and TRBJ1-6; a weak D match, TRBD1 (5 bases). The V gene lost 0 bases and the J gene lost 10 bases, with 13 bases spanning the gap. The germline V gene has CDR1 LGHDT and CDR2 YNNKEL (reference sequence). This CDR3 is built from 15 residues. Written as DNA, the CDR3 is TGTGCCAGCAGCCAAGAGTCAGGGATTCGATCACCCCTCCACTTT. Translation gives CASSQESGIRSPLHF.

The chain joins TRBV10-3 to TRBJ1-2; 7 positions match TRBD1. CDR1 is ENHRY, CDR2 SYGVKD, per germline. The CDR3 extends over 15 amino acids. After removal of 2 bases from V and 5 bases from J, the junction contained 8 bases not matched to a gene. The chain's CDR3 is CAISEGTAPLYGYTF. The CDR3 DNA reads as TGTGCCATCAGTGAGGGGACAGCACCTCTGTATGGCTACACCTTC.

As DNA, the CDR3 is TGCAGCGTTCGAGAGGGAGACAGTACGCAGTATTTT. Protein sequence: CSVREGDSTQYF. V and J are TRBV29-1 and TRBJ2-3; tentatively, D is TRBD1 or TRBD2 (5 bases each). Per germline, CDR1 SQVTM and CDR2 ANQGSEA. V was trimmed by 5 bases and J by 8 bases, leaving 14 bases between them. The CDR3 covers 12 residues.